This T cell receptor beta chain stems from a study of patients and donors after allogeneic stem cell transplantation. TCRdb recomputed calls from the RT-PCR reads with MiXCR, one row per CDR3 protein. The profile shows 30,000 to 40,000 distinct CDR3 sequences, about two fifths of them singletons. About this clonotype: The junction and the germline gene differ at one end; a read error may be behind it.

Input material: blood, either unsorted or a sorted T cell fraction (not recorded which). This TCR derives from a human donor who was either an allogeneic HSCT recipient or a stem cell or donor lymphocyte infusion donor (not recorded which). It is not recorded whose cells these are; they may come from a transplant donor.

CDR3 DNA: TGTGCAAGCAGTGAAGAGACCTACGAGCAGTACTTC. It codes for CASSEETYEQYF. The V gene is TRBV6-2 or TRBV6-3, the J gene TRBJ2-7, with D unclear. The CDR3 sequence is 12 residues long. Germline V gene lookup returns CDR1 MNHEY and CDR2 SVGEGT.